This record covers a single T cell receptor (beta chain). Its antigen is undetermined. The CDR3 is 12 amino acids. Germline trimming cut 7 bases from V and 8 bases from J; bases unmatched to any gene: 7. Germline V gene sequence: CDR1 MNHNS, CDR2 SASEGT. This entry belongs to a study of cytomegalovirus exposure and HLA in healthy donors. Background on the study: Roughly 170 million T cells yielded over 90 million unique TCR beta sequences in earlier analysis.

PCR primers comprised 60 Vbeta and 13 Jbeta primers. Sequencing used immunoSEQ multiplex PCR; TCRdb keeps in-frame clones, though not all of them. The profile shows over 95,000 clones, 82% of them singletons. General study findings and limits: Cytomegalovirus status was reportedly diagnosed by the classifier with high specificity and sensitivity.

The receptor was derived from a woman aged 18-30 years in good health and CMV-seronegative. The gene calls are TRBV6-1 and TRBJ1-2, with 7 positions matching TRBD1. Sequenced: PBMCs. In DNA, the CDR3 is TGTGCCAGCAATGGAGCAGGGGGAGGCTACACCTTC. Translating it yields CASNGAGGGYTF.